A single sample gave rise to the 19 T cell receptor beta chains below, sequenced in a study of OX40 agonist ivuxolimab in advanced cancers. TCRdb's copy holds only in-frame clones and misses some; the assay was immunoSEQ multiplex PCR. The profile covers about 36,000 clones, with around 82% appearing a single time and roughly 23% taken by the ten largest. The material was CD4+ or CD8+ T cells sorted from blood, obtained in a trial of the OX40 agonist ivuxolimab. These receptor sequences come from an adult with an advanced solid tumor such as melanoma, head and neck, liver or kidney cancer.

The chain combines TRBV12-5 with TRBJ2-7; 9 bases map to TRBD2. CDR3 length: 15 residues. Germline V gene sequence: CDR1 LGHNT, CDR2 FRNRAP. The J segment lost 6 bases and the V segment lost 1 base, leaving 7 bases of the junction unmatched. The CDR3, as DNA: TGTGCTAGTGGTTTGGGGCCGGGACTAGCAATCGAGCAGTACTTC. Its translation is CASGLGPGLAIEQYF.

The chain joins TRBV28 to TRBJ2-4; 12 bases agree with TRBD2. Germline CDR1 reads MDHEN; CDR2 reads SYDVKM. V lost 4 bases, J lost 1 base, and 5 bases stayed unmatched. The CDR3 runs to 17 residues. CDR3 amino acids: CASSSGLAGWAKNIQYF. CDR3 nucleotide sequence: TGTGCCAGCAGTTCGGGACTAGCGGGCTGGGCCAAAAACATTCAGTACTTC.

The chain has TRBV6-1 and TRBJ1-2, with D perhaps TRBD1 (5 bases). Germline-derived CDR1 and CDR2 are MNHNS and SASEGT. The CDR3 is 15 amino acids. The V end lost 8 bases, the J end lost 3 bases, and 19 bases lay between the germline ends. The CDR3: CASPAYDGGDYGYTF. The CDR3 coding sequence is TGTGCCAGCCCTGCCTACGACGGGGGAGACTATGGCTACACCTTC.

This chain connects TRBV11-2 to TRBJ1-1, with 10 bases aligning to TRBD1. After removal of 5 bases from V and 6 bases from J, the junction contained 9 bases not matched to a gene. The germline gives CDR1 SGHAT, CDR2 FQNNGV. This CDR3 has 15 residues. CDR3 coding DNA: TGTGCCAGCAGCGATCAGGACAGGGGGTCGCCTGAAGCTTTCTTT. It yields the protein CASSDQDRGSPEAFF.

The chain employs TRBV7-6 and TRBJ2-7; D may be TRBD1 or TRBD2 (5 bases each). CDR3 size: 16 residues. Germline CDR1 SGHVS, CDR2 FNYEAQ. Trimming cost V 7 bases and J 3 bases, with 22 bases left between them. CDR3: CASNQTHRDRHYEQYF. In DNA form, the CDR3 reads TGTGCCAGCAACCAAACTCACCGGGACCGACACTACGAGCAGTACTTC.

V gene TRBV7-6 combines with J gene TRBJ2-7; tentative D call: TRBD2 (5 bases). Germline CDR1 SGHVS, CDR2 FNYEAQ. This CDR3 comprises 15 residues. The V gene lost 1 base and the J gene lost 2 bases, with 12 bases spanning the gap. The DNA of the CDR3 is TGTGCCAGCAGCTTAGAACCCTCGAGGGCCTACGAGCAGTACTTC. This encodes CASSLEPSRAYEQYF.

The chain joins TRBV27 to TRBJ2-2; D gene uncertain. CDR3 length equals 15 residues. CDR1 and CDR2 from the germline V gene are MNHEY and SMNVEV (reference sequence). Trimming shortened V by 0 bases and J by 4 bases, and 9 bases separated the two germline ends. In DNA, the CDR3 is TGTGCCAGCAGTTTATCCAACTTGCTCACCGGGGAGCTGTTTTTT. Its protein product is CASSLSNLLTGELFF.

This rearrangement joins TRBV5-5 to TRBJ2-7; 7 bases match TRBD1. V trimming: 0 bases; J trimming: 4 bases; junction bases outside the gene matches: 4. The CDR3 is 14 amino acids. CDR1 is SGHKS and CDR2 is YYEKEE in the germline V gene (reference sequence). This CDR3 is CASSLEGAGYEQYF. CDR3 bases: TGTGCCAGCAGCTTGGAGGGGGCTGGGTACGAGCAGTACTTC.

In DNA, the CDR3 is TGCAGCGTTGAAGGGGGGGGGCGTGGCTACACCTTC. Its protein is CSVEGGGRGYTF. The rearrangement links TRBV29-1 to TRBJ1-2, with D tentatively TRBD1 (6 bases). From germline, CDR1 is SQVTM and CDR2 ANQGSEA. Trimming stripped 1 base from V and 7 bases from J, with 10 bases between. The CDR3 is 12 residues long.

This chain uses TRBV2 with TRBJ1-6; TRBD1 aligns across 11 bases. This CDR3 contains 14 residues. Germline V gene sequence: CDR1 SNHLY, CDR2 FYNNEI. V gave up 6 bases and J gave up 7 bases; unmatched junction bases: 2. CDR3 DNA sequence: TGTGCCAGCAGGCGGACAGGGGGCAATTCACCCCTCCACTTT. The encoded protein is CASRRTGGNSPLHF.

The rearrangement links TRBV11-2 to TRBJ2-1, with a tentative D call TRBD2 (5 bases). The CDR3 runs 12 residues. V was clipped by 6 bases and J by 8 bases, with 11 bases between them. Germline loops: CDR1 SGHAT, CDR2 FQNNGV. The CDR3 DNA sequence: TGTGCCAGCAGGAAGAGGGTCGATGAGCAGTTCTTC. It is translated as CASRKRVDEQFF.

CDR3 nucleotides: TGCGCCAGCCGATACCGGGACAGGGGGACAGATACGCAGTATTTT. Protein sequence: CASRYRDRGTDTQYF. The chain recombines TRBV4-1 with TRBJ2-3; 11 bases fit TRBD1. This CDR3 is 15 amino acids long. CDR1 is MGHRA, CDR2 YSYEKL, per germline. Losses at the gene ends were 8 bases for V and 3 bases for J; bases not matched to a gene: 7.

The J gene is TRBJ1-2, the V gene TRBV19; the D gene is possibly TRBD1 (6 bases). V lost 3 bases and J lost 0, with 14 bases in between. Germline V CDR1 and CDR2: LNHDA, SQIVND (reference sequence). The length of the CDR3 is 16 residues. The chain's CDR3 is CASSISLGQTNYGYTF. CDR3 bases: TGTGCCAGTAGTATTAGTCTTGGACAGACTAACTATGGCTACACCTTC.

The chain couples TRBV28 to TRBJ2-3; 11 nucleotides match TRBD1. CDR1 MDHEN and CDR2 SYDVKM come from the germline V gene. Trimming at V came to 2 bases and at J to 4 bases, leaving 2 bases not matched to a gene. The CDR3 has 15 residues. For the CDR3, the DNA is TGTGCCAGCAGTTTAAGGACAGGGGGCGCAGATACGCAGTATTTT. Amino acids: CASSLRTGGADTQYF.

This rearrangement joins TRBV7-9 to TRBJ2-5; perhaps D is TRBD1 or TRBD2 (5 bases each). Trimming shortened V by 1 base and J by 4 bases, and 13 bases separated the two germline ends. Germline V gives CDR1 SEHNR, CDR2 FQNEAQ (reference sequence). The CDR3 spans 15 residues. In nucleotides, the CDR3 is TGTGCCAGCAGCTTAGTTTCGGGAAGGGGAGAGACCCAGTACTTC. This gives the protein CASSLVSGRGETQYF.

The chain carries TRBV6-1 and TRBJ2-5, with D tentatively TRBD1 (6 bases). Trimming removed 3 bases from V and 3 bases from J, with 14 bases in between. The CDR3 spans 15 residues. Germline loops: CDR1 MNHNS, CDR2 SASEGT. This CDR3 reads CASSEDRLTKETQYF. The CDR3 nucleotides read TGTGCCAGCAGTGAGGACAGATTAACTAAAGAGACCCAGTACTTC.

The chain has TRBV29-1 and TRBJ2-7; D might be TRBD2 (5 bases). This CDR3 comprises 11 residues. The germline gives CDR1 SQVTM, CDR2 ANQGSEA. V was pared by 7 bases and J by 3 bases, with 10 bases between. This chain's CDR3 is CSAFSGYEQYF. The CDR3 nucleotides read TGCAGCGCCTTCAGCGGCTACGAGCAGTACTTC.

This clone was seen a handful of times. The chain employs TRBV28 and TRBJ2-5; 7 nucleotides agree with TRBD1. This CDR3 spans 15 amino acids. The V segment lost 4 bases and the J segment 2 bases; nucleotides outside the gene matches: 7. Germline V gives CDR1 MDHEN, CDR2 SYDVKM. CDR3 protein: CASSSGTEIQETQYF. The CDR3 nucleotides are TGTGCCAGCAGTTCAGGGACAGAGATTCAAGAGACCCAGTACTTC.

The chain joins TRBV13 to TRBJ2-7; D may match TRBD1 or TRBD2 (6 bases each). Germline V gene sequence: CDR1 PRHDT, CDR2 FYEKMQ (reference sequence). The CDR3 extends over 17 amino acids. The germline V and J ends were trimmed by 4 bases and 0 bases, with 19 bases remaining between them. CDR3 in DNA: TGTGCCAGCAGCTCGAAAAGGGGAGGACAGTCCTCCTACGAGCAGTACTTC. Its translation is CASSSKRGGQSSYEQYF.